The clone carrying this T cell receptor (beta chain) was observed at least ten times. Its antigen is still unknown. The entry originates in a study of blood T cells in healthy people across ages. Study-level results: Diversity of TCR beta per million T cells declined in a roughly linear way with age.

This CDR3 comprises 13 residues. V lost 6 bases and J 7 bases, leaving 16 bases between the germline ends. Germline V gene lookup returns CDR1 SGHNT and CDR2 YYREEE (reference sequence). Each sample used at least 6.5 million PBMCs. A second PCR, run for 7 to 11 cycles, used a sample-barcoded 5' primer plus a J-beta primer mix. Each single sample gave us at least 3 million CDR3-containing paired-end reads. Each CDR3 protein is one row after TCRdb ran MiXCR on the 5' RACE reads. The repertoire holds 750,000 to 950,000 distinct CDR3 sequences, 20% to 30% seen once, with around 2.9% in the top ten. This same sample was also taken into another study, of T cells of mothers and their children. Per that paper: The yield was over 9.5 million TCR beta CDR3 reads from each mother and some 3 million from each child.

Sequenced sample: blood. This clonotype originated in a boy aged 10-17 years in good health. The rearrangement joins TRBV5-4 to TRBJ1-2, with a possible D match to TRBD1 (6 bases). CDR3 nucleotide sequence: TGTGCCAGCACCGGGACACCTGTGGGTGGCTACACCTTC. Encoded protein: CASTGTPVGGYTF.